A single sample gave rise to the 15 T cell receptor beta chains below, sequenced in a study of ipilimumab plus nivolumab after autologous stem cell transplantation. The table came from immunoSEQ multiplex PCR; TCRdb's copy has only in-frame clones and leaves some out. Altogether some 22,000 clones are present, 70% to 85% being singletons, with the ten largest covering 20% to 25%. Specimen: PBMCs, collected in a trial of ipilimumab plus nivolumab as post-transplant consolidation. The receptors originated from a male donor with diffuse large B-cell lymphoma.

The chain links TRBV4-1 to TRBJ1-1; 8 nucleotides match TRBD1. Looked up from germline, CDR1 is MGHRA and CDR2 is YSYEKL. Trimming removed 0 bases from V and 5 bases from J; junction bases left unmatched: 11. This CDR3 has 17 residues. The CDR3 reads CASSQDWGGQGVTEAFF. CDR3 in DNA: TGCGCCAGCAGCCAAGATTGGGGTGGACAGGGAGTGACTGAAGCTTTCTTT.

There are a few counts of this clone. This chain connects TRBV6-5 to TRBJ1-3; tentatively, D is TRBD1 (5 bases). CDR3 size: 14 residues. The V end lost 3 bases, the J end lost 3 bases, and 9 bases lay between the germline ends. Germline V gives CDR1 MNHEY, CDR2 SVGAGI. CDR3 DNA: TGTGCCAGCAGTTATGGGGCTGATGGAAACACCATATATTTT. Translating gives CASSYGADGNTIYF.

This chain joins TRBV6-5 and TRBJ1-6; maybe TRBD1 (5 bases). V lost 2 bases, J lost 9 bases, and 17 bases lay in between. Germline-derived CDR1 and CDR2 are MNHEY and SVGAGI. The CDR3 extends over 16 amino acids. In nucleotides, the CDR3 is TGTGCCAGCAGTTACGACAGCGAAAGGGGTATTTCACCCCTCCACTTT. Translating it yields CASSYDSERGISPLHF.

The chain carries TRBV7-3 and TRBJ2-1; no definite D call. This CDR3 region has 9 residues. Germline V gene sequence: CDR1 SGHTA, CDR2 FQGTGA. Trimming removed 1 base at V and 15 bases at J, with 4 bases between. CDR3 nucleotide sequence: TGTGCCAGCAGCTTAAGACCGTTCTTC. Translation gives CASSLRPFF.

J is TRBJ2-7 and V is TRBV6-6; D gene unclear. This CDR3 has 16 amino acids. V lost 1 base to trimming and J lost 0 bases, with 13 bases between them. CDR1 and CDR2 from the germline V gene are MNHNY and SVGAGI (reference sequence). The DNA of the CDR3 is TGTGCCAGCAGTTACTTCAGTCAAACCCTCTCCTACGAGCAGTACTTC. The encoded protein is CASSYFSQTLSYEQYF.

This clone rates as medium-sized. The chain links TRBV5-8 to TRBJ2-7; a weak D match, TRBD2 (6 bases). Germline V gene sequence: CDR1 SGHTS, CDR2 YDEGEE. The V end was cut by 2 bases, the J end by 2 bases, with 11 bases between. This CDR3 has 14 amino acids. The CDR3 region has the DNA TGTGCCAGCAGCTTTGGGGGGAACCCCTACGAGCAGTACTTC. Residues: CASSFGGNPYEQYF.

The J gene is TRBJ2-7, the V gene TRBV2, with D hard to call. The V gene lost 1 base and the J gene lost 4 bases, with 2 bases spanning the gap. The CDR3 runs 11 residues. Germline-derived CDR1 and CDR2 are SNHLY and FYNNEI. The CDR3 sequence is CASSEGYEQYF. The CDR3 DNA sequence: TGTGCCAGCAGTGAAGGTTACGAGCAGTACTTC.

The chain uses TRBV2 and TRBJ1-5; TRBD1 is a possible D gene (5 bases). The V and J ends lost 6 bases and 3 bases respectively, with 12 bases between them. This CDR3 has 14 residues. The germline V gene encodes CDR1 SNHLY and CDR2 FYNNEI. The CDR3 reads CASSLGAYNQPQHF. The CDR3 DNA reads TGTGCCAGCAGCTTAGGGGCATACAATCAGCCCCAGCATTTT. Complete variable domain (other parts from reference TRBV2 and TRBJ1-5): EPEVTQTPSHQVTQMGQEVILRCVPISNHLYFYWYRQILGQKVEFLVSFYNNEISEKSEIFDDQFSVERPDGSNFTLKIRSTKLEDSAMYFCASSLGAYNQPQHFGDGTRLSIL.

The chain employs TRBV12-2 and TRBJ2-4; TRBD2 was called by the table and not checked on the DNA. TRBV12-2 represents a pseudogene. The CDR3 length is 18 residues. The DNA for the CDR3 is TGTGCAAGTCGCCTCTCAGAGGCGGGGGAGTTAGCCAAAAACATTCAGTACTTC. Translation: CASRLSEAGELAKNIQYF.

The chain couples TRBV13 to TRBJ2-2; 9 nucleotides match TRBD2. With 6 bases clipped from V and 1 base from J, the junction kept 6 bases outside the gene matches. Germline CDR1 is PRHDT and CDR2 is FYEKMQ (reference sequence). This CDR3 has 16 amino acids. The CDR3 DNA is TGTGCCAGCAGAAAAAGCGGGGGGATGAACACCGGGGAGCTGTTTTTT. Translation gives CASRKSGGMNTGELFF.

The rearrangement joins TRBV7-8 to TRBJ1-2; 8 positions match TRBD1. V shed 5 bases and J 8 bases; nucleotides not matched to a gene: 13. CDR3 length: 15 residues. CDR1 SGHVS and CDR2 FQNEAQ come from the germline V gene. CDR3: CASSGRRGLFMGYTF. The CDR3 DNA sequence: TGTGCCAGCAGCGGACGCAGGGGGCTTTTCATGGGCTACACCTTC.

This clone has just a few counts. The CDR3 DNA reads TGTGCCAGCATCGCTGGGGGGGGGCTGAGCAATCAGCCCCAGCATTTT. Protein: CASIAGGGLSNQPQHF. This chain uses TRBV28 with TRBJ1-5, with D possibly TRBD1 on 6 matching bases. The CDR3 covers 16 residues. The V end lost 7 bases, the J end lost 1 base, and 17 bases lay between the germline ends. Germline assignment: CDR1 MDHEN and CDR2 SYDVKM.

V and J are TRBV28 and TRBJ1-5; perhaps TRBD1 as D (6 bases). The length of the CDR3 is 15 residues. The V gene lost 6 bases and the J gene lost 5 bases, with 17 bases spanning the gap. Germline values: CDR1 MDHEN, CDR2 SYDVKM. The CDR3 protein is CASSPTDRTYQPQHF. The CDR3 region has the DNA TGTGCCAGCAGCCCAACCGACAGGACCTATCAGCCCCAGCATTTT.

The sample holds one count of this clone. The V call is TRBV19, the J call TRBJ1-3; D is ambiguous. The CDR3 has 13 residues. Per germline, CDR1 LNHDA and CDR2 SQIVND (reference sequence). V was trimmed by 10 bases and J by 4 bases, leaving 14 bases between them. For the CDR3, the DNA is TGTGCCATTGAAAACGGATCAGGAAACACCATATATTTT. Protein product: CAIENGSGNTIYF.

This sequence joins TRBV10-1 and TRBJ1-3; D is perhaps TRBD1 (6 bases). V was clipped by 6 bases and J by 0 bases, with 12 bases between them. CDR3 length equals 15 residues. CDR1 and CDR2 (germline): WNHNN, SYGVQD (reference sequence). For the CDR3, the DNA is TGCGCCAGCAGGCTGGGACAAGTCTCTGGAAACACCATATATTTT. This encodes CASRLGQVSGNTIYF.